This T cell receptor (beta chain) comes out of a study of radiotherapy plus CTLA-4 blockade in lung cancer. Study-wide background: Around 18% of enrolled patients responded objectively, and 25% to 40% had disease control.

The V gene's germline CDR1 is SGHAT and CDR2 FQNNGV. The CDR3 spans 14 residues. Trimming took 8 bases from V and 1 from J; bases not matched to a gene: 8. Produced via immunoSEQ multiplex PCR; TCRdb's table is partial and in-frame only. The sample contains 90,000 to 100,000 clones, 65% to 75% of which appear only once. As to this clone: The antigen is not known.

Study-level points and caveats: Blood TCR clones of tumor origin expanded after radiotherapy plus ipilimumab. Reports state that early shifts in blood T cell clones, with interferon-beta, best predicted response.

The chain links TRBV11-2 to TRBJ2-7; 7 bases are a match to TRBD1. The sequenced sample was peripheral blood, obtained from a patient treated with radiotherapy plus ipilimumab. The source is a human donor with non-small cell lung cancer who had a partial response to radiotherapy plus ipilimumab. Some clones in this sample may be carry-over from other donors' samples. In DNA, the CDR3 is TGTGCCAGCGGCAGGGACAGCAATTCCTACGAGCAGTACTTC. Translating gives CASGRDSNSYEQYF. Supplemented by reference TRBV11-2 and TRBJ2-7, the full variable domain reads EAGVAQSPRYKIIEKRQSVAFWCNPISGHATLYWYQQILGQGPKLLIQFQNNGVVDDSQLPKDRFSAERLKGVDSTLKIQPAKLEDSAVYLCASGRDSNSYEQYFGPGTRLTVT.